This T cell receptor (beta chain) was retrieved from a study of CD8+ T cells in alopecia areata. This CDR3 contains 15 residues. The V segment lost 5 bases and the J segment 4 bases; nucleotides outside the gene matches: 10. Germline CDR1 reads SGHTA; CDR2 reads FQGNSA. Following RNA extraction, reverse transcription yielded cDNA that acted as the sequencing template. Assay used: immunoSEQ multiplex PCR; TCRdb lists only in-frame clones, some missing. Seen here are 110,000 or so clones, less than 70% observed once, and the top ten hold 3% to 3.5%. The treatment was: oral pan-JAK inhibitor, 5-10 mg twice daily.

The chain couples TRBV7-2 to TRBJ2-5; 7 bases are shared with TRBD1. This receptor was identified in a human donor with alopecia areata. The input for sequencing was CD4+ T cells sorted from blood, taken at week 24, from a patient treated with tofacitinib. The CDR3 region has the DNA TGTGCCAGCAGCCCGCAGTCACAGGGGTCAGAGACCCAGTACTTC. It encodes CASSPQSQGSETQYF.